The 30 T cell receptor beta chains below all came from one sample that was sequenced in a study of CD8+ T cells in alopecia areata. Collected material from alopecia areata patients comprised lesional scalp punch biopsies and peripheral blood. As the sequencing template, cDNA was produced by extracting RNA and reverse transcribing it. Profiling relied on immunoSEQ multiplex PCR, and the TCRdb table lists in-frame clones only, not all of them. The table shows around 12,000 clones, with 60% occurring only once. Sequenced sample: skin. The receptors originated from a human donor with alopecia areata.

A few counts support this clone. The rearrangement links TRBV7-8 to TRBJ1-5; D gene ambiguous. CDR1 is SGHVS and CDR2 is FQNEAQ in the germline V gene. The V end was cut by 0 bases, the J end by 3 bases, with 12 bases between. The CDR3 runs to 16 residues. Here the CDR3 reads CASSLATRVSNQPQHF. CDR3 bases: TGTGCCAGCAGCTTAGCGACGAGGGTTTCCAATCAGCCCCAGCATTTT.

The gene calls are TRBV7-6 and TRBJ1-5, with D hard to call. Trimming shortened V by 1 base and J by 9 bases, and 10 bases separated the two germline ends. The CDR3 sequence is 13 residues long. Germline CDR1 is SGHVS and CDR2 is FNYEAQ. The CDR3 spells CASSLDRLRPQHF. Written as DNA, the CDR3 is TGTGCCAGCAGCTTAGATAGGCTTCGGCCCCAGCATTTT.

The rearrangement joins TRBV6-6 to TRBJ1-2, with unresolved D. V lost 7 bases and J lost 3, with 15 bases in between. Germline loops: CDR1 MNHNY, CDR2 SVGAGI (reference sequence). This CDR3 is 14 amino acids long. CDR3 protein: CASTRGTGDYGYTF. The CDR3 bases are TGTGCCAGCACGCGCGGAACTGGAGACTATGGCTACACCTTC.

The CDR3 region is CSVVEGGTEAFF. The CDR3 nucleotides are TGCAGCGTTGTTGAGGGGGGGACTGAAGCTTTCTTT. This chain joins TRBV29-1 and TRBJ1-1; tentatively, D is TRBD1 (6 bases). CDR3 length: 12 amino acids. CDR1 is SQVTM and CDR2 is ANQGSEA in the germline V gene. V lost 4 bases, J lost 5 bases, and 11 bases lay in between.

The chain joins TRBV29-1 to TRBJ2-7; maybe TRBD1 (5 bases). V was shortened by 3 bases and J by 3 bases, with 15 bases between the two germline ends. CDR1 is SQVTM, CDR2 ANQGSEA, per germline. This CDR3 has 14 residues. The DNA of the CDR3 is TGCAGCGTTGAGGGGAAGGGAAGGGGCTACGAGCAGTACTTC. Amino acids: CSVEGKGRGYEQYF.

The V call is TRBV28, the J call TRBJ2-2; 14 nucleotides match TRBD2. The CDR3 extends over 18 amino acids. V shed 8 bases and J 5 bases; nucleotides not matched to a gene: 13. Germline CDR1 is MDHEN and CDR2 is SYDVKM. The CDR3 here is CASLLRLAGGPVTGELFF. CDR3 in DNA: TGTGCCAGCCTTCTGCGACTAGCGGGAGGGCCGGTTACCGGGGAGCTGTTTTTT. The entire variable domain, with the rest obtained from reference TRBV28 and TRBJ2-2, is as follows: DVKVTQSSRYLVKRTGEKVFLECVQDMDHENMFWYRQDPGLGLRLIYFSYDVKMKEKGDIPEGYSVSREKKERFSLILESASTNQTSMYLCASLLRLAGGPVTGELFFGEGSRLTVL.

In its sample, this clone was seen a few times. The chain joins TRBV23-1 to TRBJ2-7; D is ambiguous. TRBV23-1 is flagged as an ORF with uncertain function. V gave up 5 bases and J gave up 0 bases, with 14 bases separating them. This CDR3 spans 15 amino acids. CDR3 sequence reads: CASSSRLLSSYEQYF. Here the CDR3 DNA reads TGCGCCAGCAGTTCCAGGTTGTTAAGCTCCTACGAGCAGTACTTC.

This sequence joins TRBV12-5 and TRBJ1-1; 9 nucleotides align to TRBD1. CDR1 is LGHNT, CDR2 FRNRAP, per germline. V trimming: 1 base; J trimming: 2 bases; junction bases outside the gene matches: 2. This CDR3 comprises 15 residues. CDR3 nucleotide sequence: TGTGCTAGTGGTTTGGGGGACAGGGTTAACACTGAAGCTTTCTTT. Amino acids: CASGLGDRVNTEAFF.

The CDR3 here is CASSSTSGTDTQYF. The CDR3 bases are TGCGCCAGCAGCTCGACTAGCGGAACAGATACGCAGTATTTT. The rearrangement uses TRBV5-1 and TRBJ2-3, with TRBD2 identical over 9 bases. CDR1 and CDR2 (germline): SGHRS, YFSETQ. This CDR3 spans 14 amino acids. V was clipped by 3 bases and J by 3 bases; unmatched bases: 2.

V gene TRBV18 combines with J gene TRBJ1-4, with no clear D. The germline V and J ends were trimmed by 4 bases and 4 bases, with 7 bases remaining between them. There are 13 residues in the CDR3. Germline V gene lookup returns CDR1 KGHSH and CDR2 LQKENI. CDR3 loop: CASSREYNEKLFF. The CDR3 nucleotides read TGTGCCAGCTCACGCGAGTATAATGAAAAACTGTTTTTT.

V gene TRBV6-5 combines with J gene TRBJ2-3; D unresolved. CDR3 length equals 14 residues. The germline V gene has CDR1 MNHEY and CDR2 SVGAGI. V was shortened by 0 bases and J by 2 bases, with 6 bases between the two germline ends. The CDR3 DNA reads as TGTGCCAGCAGTTACTCGACGCTCACAGATACGCAGTATTTT. This translates into CASSYSTLTDTQYF.

The rearrangement links TRBV5-1 to TRBJ2-7; 11 bases are shared with TRBD2. CDR3 size: 14 residues. Germline CDR1 and CDR2: SGHRS and YFSETQ. J lost 4 bases, V lost 5 bases, and 5 bases had no gene match. The CDR3 protein is CASRPGLADYEQYF. In DNA, the CDR3 is TGCGCCAGCAGGCCGGGACTAGCGGATTACGAGCAGTACTTC.

V gene TRBV19 combines with J gene TRBJ2-1, with 13 positions matching TRBD2. The CDR3 is made up of 19 amino acids. Germline V lookup: CDR1 LNHDA, CDR2 SQIVND (reference sequence). J was trimmed by 3 bases and V by 4 bases; bases with no gene match: 12. In DNA form, the CDR3 reads TGTGCCAGTAGTACGCCACCCGGGACTAGCGGGACCTTCTACAATGAGCAGTTCTTC. This codes for CASSTPPGTSGTFYNEQFF.

This clone was found once. The chain links TRBV28 to TRBJ2-2; 9 bases are a match to TRBD2. CDR3 length equals 17 residues. Germline assignment: CDR1 MDHEN and CDR2 SYDVKM. V dropped 8 bases and J dropped 6; count of bases not matched to a gene: 16. CDR3 bases: TGTGCCAGCGAAGGGCTAGCGGGAACTAGGGAGGCCGGGGAGCTGTTTTTT. It codes for CASEGLAGTREAGELFF.

The J gene is TRBJ1-5, the V gene TRBV2; 10 bases fit TRBD1. Germline CDR1 SNHLY, CDR2 FYNNEI. This CDR3 spans 17 amino acids. V was clipped by 8 bases and J by 2 bases; unmatched bases: 12. The CDR3 nucleotides are TGTGCCAGCCGGCGAGGAACAGGGACAGGGGGCAATCAGCCCCAGCATTTT. This sequence encodes CASRRGTGTGGNQPQHF.

The V call is TRBV28, the J call TRBJ2-7; 7 bases agree with TRBD1. The trim removed 6 bases at V and 2 bases at J, leaving 13 bases unmatched. Germline V lookup: CDR1 MDHEN, CDR2 SYDVKM. CDR3 length: 16 amino acids. CDR3 sequence reads: CASSAPYRGEAYEQYF. The CDR3 nucleotides read TGTGCCAGCAGCGCCCCTTACAGGGGTGAAGCCTACGAGCAGTACTTC. Full variable domain (outside the CDR3, taken from reference TRBV28 and TRBJ2-7): DVKVTQSSRYLVKRTGEKVFLECVQDMDHENMFWYRQDPGLGLRLIYFSYDVKMKEKGDIPEGYSVSREKKERFSLILESASTNQTSMYLCASSAPYRGEAYEQYFGPGTRLTVT.

This clone was recorded a few times. This chain links TRBV6-5 with TRBJ1-2, with D possibly matching TRBD1 (6 bases). V was cut by 6 bases and J by 7 bases, with 15 bases left in between. Germline V CDR1 and CDR2: MNHEY, SVGAGI. This CDR3 is 13 amino acids long. This CDR3 reads CASRPTGLRGYTF. The DNA for the CDR3 is TGTGCCAGCAGACCGACAGGTTTACGTGGCTACACCTTC.

The chain links TRBV7-9 to TRBJ2-3, with TRBD1 identical over 8 bases. V trimming: 4 bases; J trimming: 6 bases; junction bases outside the gene matches: 9. The germline V gene encodes CDR1 SEHNR and CDR2 FQNEAQ (reference sequence). This CDR3 is 15 amino acids long. CDR3 coding DNA: TGTGCCAGCAGCTCGCGGACAGGGCGATCGGATACGCAGTATTTT. Residues: CASSSRTGRSDTQYF.

The rearrangement uses TRBV6-5 and TRBJ2-1, with 8 bases aligning to TRBD2. J was trimmed by 6 bases and V by 0 bases; bases with no gene match: 7. Germline V gene data show CDR1 as MNHEY and CDR2 as SVGAGI. The CDR3 length is 16 residues. CDR3 loop: CASSYSFAGGSNEQFF. For the CDR3, the DNA is TGTGCCAGCAGTTACTCGTTCGCGGGAGGATCCAATGAGCAGTTCTTC.

The J gene is TRBJ2-7, the V gene TRBV6-5; no definite D call. V was pared by 0 bases and J by 4 bases, with 13 bases between. The CDR3 covers 15 residues. Germline V lookup: CDR1 MNHEY, CDR2 SVGAGI. The CDR3 loop reads CASSYSTDRSYEQYF. DNA for the CDR3: TGTGCCAGCAGTTACTCCACCGACCGGTCGTACGAGCAGTACTTC.

This clone was observed a few times. This CDR3 is CASSASAGTSGLRDEQYF. In DNA form, the CDR3 reads TGTGCCAGCAGCGCCTCAGCAGGGACTAGCGGGCTTCGGGACGAGCAGTACTTC. The chain combines TRBV9 with TRBJ2-7, with TRBD2 matching 12 bases. The CDR3 has 18 amino acids. The V and J ends lost 3 bases and 5 bases, in that order; junction bases with no gene match: 15. CDR1 is SGDLS and CDR2 is YYNGEE in the germline V gene.

V and J are TRBV12-2 and TRBJ1-5; the DNA was not compared with TRBD1, the D call given in the table. TRBV12-2 is an annotated pseudogene. The length of the CDR3 is 17 residues. This CDR3 is CAKNLLGHNSSNQPQHF. The CDR3 region has the DNA TGTGCAAAAAATCTCTTGGGACATAATTCTAGCAATCAGCCCCAGCATTTT.

This clone was found a few times. The same CDR3 also results from other DNA sequences found in this sample. The chain joins TRBV7-9 to TRBJ2-3, with 11 bases identical to TRBD2. Trimming removed 4 bases from V and 2 bases from J; junction bases left unmatched: 5. The CDR3 spans 16 residues. Germline V lookup: CDR1 SEHNR, CDR2 FQNEAQ (reference sequence). The CDR3 nucleotides are TGTGCCAGCAGCTCCTTAGCGGGAGGGCTCACAGATACGCAGTATTTT. Its protein is CASSSLAGGLTDTQYF.

Worth noting for this clone: It may be a read error: a sequence one base away is much more abundant. This rearrangement joins TRBV4-2 to TRBJ2-1; 8 bases are shared with TRBD2. The junction had 9 bases not matched to a gene; V was cut back by 1 base and J by 7 bases. CDR3 size: 16 residues. Germline CDR1 LGHNA, CDR2 YNFKEQ. The CDR3 is CASSQGASGRGNEQFF. In DNA, the CDR3 is TGTGCCAGCAGCCAAGGTGCAAGCGGGAGAGGTAATGAGCAGTTCTTC.

This clone appeared a single time. The rearrangement joins TRBV15 to TRBJ2-3, with D possibly TRBD2 on 6 matching bases. The CDR3 is 15 residues long. The germline V gene has CDR1 LNHNV and CDR2 YYDKDF (reference sequence). Deletions cut 5 bases from V and 0 bases from J, with 12 bases between. The CDR3, as DNA: TGTGCCACCAGCGAGGGACTCAGCAGCACAGATACGCAGTATTTT. It translates to CATSEGLSSTDTQYF. Full variable domain (outside the CDR3, taken from reference TRBV15 and TRBJ2-3): DAMVIQNPRYQVTQFGKPVTLSCSQTLNHNVMYWYQQKSSQAPKLLFHYYDKDFNNEADTPDNFQSRRPNTSFCFLDIRSPGLGDTAMYLCATSEGLSSTDTQYFGPGTRLTVL.

This clone showed up just a few times. The gene calls are TRBV19 and TRBJ2-5; 12 nucleotides agree with TRBD2. With 6 bases clipped from V and 1 base from J, the junction kept 6 bases outside the gene matches. Germline loops: CDR1 LNHDA, CDR2 SQIVND (reference sequence). The CDR3 contains 16 residues. Written as DNA, the CDR3 is TGTGCCAGTAGAGGACTAGCGGGAAGAATCCAAGAGACCCAGTACTTC. Protein: CASRGLAGRIQETQYF. Variable domain in full (rest from reference TRBV19 and TRBJ2-5): DGGITQSPKYLFRKEGQNVTLSCEQNLNHDAMYWYRQDPGQGLRLIYYSQIVNDFQKGDIAEGYSVSREKKESFPLTVTSAQKNPTAFYLCASRGLAGRIQETQYFGPGTRLLVL.

CDR3 protein: CASSKAEGPLNQPQHF. The DNA of the CDR3 is TGTGCCAGCAGCAAAGCGGAAGGACCGCTCAATCAGCCCCAGCATTTT. V is TRBV21-1 and J is TRBJ1-5. TRBV21-1 is flagged as a pseudogene. CDR3 length: 16 residues.

The chain employs TRBV29-1 and TRBJ2-5; 9 nucleotides match TRBD1. This CDR3 has 18 amino acids. The V gene's germline CDR1 is SQVTM and CDR2 ANQGSEA. V was clipped by 4 bases and J by 4 bases; unmatched bases: 19. Written as DNA, the CDR3 is TGCAGCGTTGTAATCGACGGGACAGGGTCAATTTGGCGAGAGACCCAGTACTTC. Its protein product is CSVVIDGTGSIWRETQYF.

V and J are TRBV6-5 and TRBJ2-7; no definite D call. Germline CDR1 MNHEY, CDR2 SVGAGI. Trimming removed 0 bases at V and 0 bases at J, with 9 bases between. This CDR3 is 15 amino acids long. CDR3 nucleotides: TGTGCCAGCAGTTACTCGCCAGCGAGCTCCTACGAGCAGTACTTC. Translation gives CASSYSPASSYEQYF.

The CDR3 here is CASSPGTSSLTSTDTQYF. The CDR3 nucleotides read TGTGCCAGCAGCCCGGGGACTAGCAGCCTTACTAGCACAGATACGCAGTATTTT. The chain is built from TRBV7-6 and TRBJ2-3; 9 bases agree with TRBD2. The V segment lost 5 bases and the J segment 0 bases; nucleotides outside the gene matches: 12. Germline V gene sequence: CDR1 SGHVS, CDR2 FNYEAQ. The CDR3 is made up of 18 amino acids.